These 9 T cell receptor beta chains share one sample of origin, sequenced in a study of monozygotic twins with cystic fibrosis. Produced via immunoSEQ multiplex PCR; TCRdb's table is partial and in-frame only. This table holds about 20,000 clones, around 97% found once. Material: blood. These receptors all stem from a girl aged 2 to 10 with cystic fibrosis.

The chain is built from TRBV7-8 and TRBJ1-5; TRBD1 matches at 8 bases. The CDR3 length is 15 residues. V shed 4 bases and J 7 bases; nucleotides not matched to a gene: 9. Germline CDR1 reads SGHVS; CDR2 reads FQNEAQ. The CDR3 DNA reads as TGTGCCAGCAGCTACTCGACAGGGGTTAAACAGCCCCAGCATTTT. Translated, it gives CASSYSTGVKQPQHF.

The V call is TRBV4-3, the J call TRBJ2-1, with a weak D call TRBD2 (7 bases). Germline V gene data show CDR1 as LGHNA and CDR2 as YSLEER. The CDR3 loop spans 16 amino acids. Trimming stripped 0 bases from V and 3 bases from J, with 12 bases between. The CDR3 nucleotides read TGCGCCAGCAGCCAAGATAGGGGGGGGAGCTACAATGAGCAGTTCTTC. Its translation: CASSQDRGGSYNEQFF.

This chain links TRBV19 with TRBJ1-5; 7 nucleotides line up with TRBD1. CDR3 size: 20 residues. J lost 0 bases, V lost 5 bases, and 19 bases had no gene match. Germline V gene lookup returns CDR1 LNHDA and CDR2 SQIVND (reference sequence). The CDR3 DNA sequence: TGTGCCAGTAGTGGGATAAACCGGGACAGCGTCGACTATAGCAATCAGCCCCAGCATTTT. Translating gives CASSGINRDSVDYSNQPQHF.

This chain joins TRBV7-2 and TRBJ1-1, with D uncertain. Per germline, CDR1 SGHTA and CDR2 FQGNSA. This CDR3 spans 13 amino acids. V lost 4 bases to trimming and J lost 0 bases, with 6 bases between them. The CDR3 bases are TGTGCCAGCAGCTCCCAGATGAACACTGAAGCTTTCTTT. It yields the protein CASSSQMNTEAFF.

The chain is built from TRBV4-3 and TRBJ2-7, with TRBD2 as a possible D gene (6 bases). From germline, CDR1 is LGHNA and CDR2 YSLEER. This CDR3 is 14 amino acids long. V shed 1 base and J shed 0 bases, with 7 bases lying between them. The CDR3 spells CASSQGRVSYEQYF. In DNA form, the CDR3 reads TGCGCCAGCAGCCAAGGGAGGGTCTCCTACGAGCAGTACTTC.

The chain joins TRBV14 to TRBJ2-2; 7 positions agree with TRBD2. CDR1 SGHDN and CDR2 FVKESK come from the germline V gene. Unmatched junction bases numbered 24, after V lost 3 bases and J lost 5 bases. This CDR3 has 21 residues. The CDR3 coding sequence is TGTGCCAGCAGCCACATCTGGGGGACGTCGGGGCCAGCGGGGTTGACCGGGGAGCTGTTTTTT. As protein: CASSHIWGTSGPAGLTGELFF.

The rearrangement joins TRBV6-6 to TRBJ1-1; the D is unclear. The V end lost 5 bases, the J end lost 4 bases, and 5 bases lay between the germline ends. This CDR3 region has 11 residues. Germline-derived CDR1 and CDR2 are MNHNY and SVGAGI (reference sequence). The CDR3 DNA reads as TGTGCCAGCAGTAGGACCACTGAAGCTTTCTTT. It yields the protein CASSRTTEAFF.

V is TRBV6-4 and J is TRBJ1-6; unclear D gene. V was cut by 0 bases and J by 9 bases, with 6 bases left in between. Germline-derived CDR1 and CDR2 are MRHNA and SNTAGT. The CDR3 totals 13 residues. The CDR3, as DNA: TGTGCCAGCAGTGACTCAGAGGGTTCACCCCTCCACTTT. Amino acid sequence: CASSDSEGSPLHF.

The V gene is TRBV6-6, the J gene TRBJ2-7; D is unresolved. The germline V and J ends were trimmed by 5 bases and 4 bases, with 9 bases remaining between them. CDR3 size: 12 residues. Germline CDR1 is MNHNY and CDR2 is SVGAGI (reference sequence). CDR3 bases: TGTGCCAGCAGTACCACAGTTTACGAGCAGTACTTC. It is translated as CASSTTVYEQYF.